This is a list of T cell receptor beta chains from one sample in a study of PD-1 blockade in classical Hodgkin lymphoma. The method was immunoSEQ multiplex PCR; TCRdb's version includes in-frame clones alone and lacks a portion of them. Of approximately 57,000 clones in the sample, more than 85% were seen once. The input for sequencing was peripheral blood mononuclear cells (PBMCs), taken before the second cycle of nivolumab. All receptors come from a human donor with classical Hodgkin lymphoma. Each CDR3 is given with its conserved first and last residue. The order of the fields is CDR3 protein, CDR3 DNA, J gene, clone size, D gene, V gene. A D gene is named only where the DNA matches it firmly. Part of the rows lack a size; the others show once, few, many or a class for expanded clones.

CASQAEAFF,TGTGCCTCCCAGGCAGAAGCTTTCTTT,TRBJ1-1,.,.,TRBV2
CAWSAHEYTEAFF,TGTGCCTGGAGCGCCCACGAGTACACTGAAGCTTTCTTT,TRBJ1-1,.,.,TRBV30
CASSLRRTDGNTIYF,TGTGCCAGCAGCTTGAGGCGGACCGACGGAAACACCATATATTTT,TRBJ1-3,.,.,TRBV5-8
CASSFGTSSYEQYF,TGTGCCAGCAGTTTCGGGACTAGCTCCTACGAGCAGTACTTC,TRBJ2-7,.,TRBD2,TRBV28
CASSQGTTGLGKAFF,TGTGCCAGCAGCCAAGGGACTACAGGGCTGGGAAAAGCTTTCTTT,TRBJ1-1,.,.,TRBV14
CASSEYRDNQPQHF,TGTGCCAGCAGTGAATATAGGGATAATCAGCCCCAGCATTTT,TRBJ1-5,few,.,TRBV25-1
CATLAGRTDTQYF,TGTGCCACTTTAGCGGGGCGCACAGATACGCAGTATTTT,TRBJ2-3,.,TRBD2,TRBV10-3
CASSMGQGYMNEQFF,TGTGCCAGTAGTATGGGACAGGGGTATATGAATGAGCAGTTCTTC,TRBJ2-1,once,TRBD1,TRBV19
CASSSSQGAETQYF,TGTGCCAGCAGCAGCTCCCAGGGGGCTGAGACCCAGTACTTC,TRBJ2-5,.,TRBD1,TRBV7-7
CATGQGGFSNQPQHF,TGTGCCACGGGACAGGGGGGATTTAGCAATCAGCCCCAGCATTTT,TRBJ1-5,.,TRBD1,TRBV19
CASSPPWGTYEQYF,TGTGCCAGCTCACCACCGTGGGGCACATACGAGCAGTACTTC,TRBJ2-7,.,.,TRBV18
CACESTDTQYF,TGTGCCTGTGAGAGCACAGATACGCAGTATTTT,TRBJ2-3,.,.,TRBV30
CASSATGSSYNEQFF,TGTGCCAGCAGTGCGACAGGGAGCTCCTACAATGAGCAGTTCTTC,TRBJ2-1,.,TRBD1,TRBV6-5
CASVDPRGRYEQYF,TGTGCCAGCGTAGATCCCAGGGGGAGGTACGAGCAGTACTTC,TRBJ2-7,.,.,TRBV28
CASSEFGQAIGNSPLHF,TGTGCCAGCAGTGAATTTGGACAGGCCATTGGAAATTCACCCCTCCACTTT,TRBJ1-6,.,TRBD1,TRBV25-1
CASSLEAADPYEQYF,TGTGCCAGCAGCTTAGAGGCAGCTGACCCCTACGAGCAGTACTTC,TRBJ2-7,.,.,TRBV11-2
CASSPGTGLSSYNEQFF,TGTGCCAGCTCACCAGGGACGGGACTCAGCTCCTACAATGAGCAGTTCTTC,TRBJ2-1,.,.,TRBV18
CASSEELTGTTEAFF,TGTGCCAGCAGTGAAGAGTTGACGGGGACCACTGAAGCTTTCTTT,TRBJ1-1,.,.,TRBV25-1
CASSVEGGGNTEAFF,TGTGCCAGCAGCGTAGAAGGGGGCGGGAACACTGAAGCTTTCTTT,TRBJ1-1,.,TRBD1,TRBV9
CASSGRDSLETQYF,TGTGCCAGCAGTGGAAGGGACTCCCTAGAGACCCAGTACTTC,TRBJ2-5,.,.,TRBV2
CAVRGGTEAFF,TGTGCCGTACGCGGCGGGACTGAAGCTTTCTTT,TRBJ1-1,.,.,TRBV2
CASTDSRISLANYGYTF,TGTGCCAGCACCGATAGCCGGATATCATTAGCTAACTATGGCTACACCTTC,TRBJ1-2,few,.,TRBV11-2
CASSLSTSGVYEQYF,TGTGCCAGCAGTTTATCTACTAGCGGGGTCTACGAGCAGTACTTC,TRBJ2-7,once,TRBD2,TRBV27
CAWTSGVGPYEQYF,TGTGCCTGGACCAGCGGAGTGGGGCCCTACGAGCAGTACTTC,TRBJ2-7,.,.,TRBV30
CASSVRQEGETQYF,TGTGCCAGCAGTGTTCGACAGGAAGGGGAGACCCAGTACTTC,TRBJ2-5,few,.,TRBV6-1
CASSFDRGSNQPQHF,TGTGCCAGCAGTTTCGACAGGGGCAGCAATCAGCCCCAGCATTTT,TRBJ1-5,.,TRBD1,TRBV27
CASSRNGDNEQFF,TGTGCCAGCAGTAGAAACGGCGACAATGAGCAGTTCTTC,TRBJ2-1,.,.,TRBV6-5
CASSFGSTAEAFF,TGTGCCAGCAGTTTTGGTTCCACGGCTGAAGCTTTCTTT,TRBJ1-1,.,.,TRBV27
CSVGGQNYGYTF,TGCAGCGTTGGGGGACAGAACTATGGCTACACCTTC,TRBJ1-2,.,TRBD1,TRBV29-1
CASSGAALNQPQHF,TGTGCCAGCAGTGGGGCAGCGCTAAATCAGCCCCAGCATTTT,TRBJ1-5,.,.,TRBV2
CASSQADYQYREQYF,TGTGCCAGCAGCCAAGCGGACTACCAGTACCGGGAGCAGTACTTC,TRBJ2-7,.,.,TRBV14
CATSSQIGGPHYNEQFF,TGTGCCACCAGCAGTCAGATCGGGGGACCACACTACAATGAGCAGTTCTTC,TRBJ2-1,.,.,TRBV15
CASSLAEATSGYEQYF,TGTGCCAGCAGCTTAGCGGAGGCGACTAGCGGTTACGAGCAGTACTTC,TRBJ2-7,.,TRBD2,TRBV7-8
CASSPSPGQVNEKLFF,TGTGCCAGCTCACCCTCTCCCGGGCAGGTTAATGAAAAACTGTTTTTT,TRBJ1-4,.,.,TRBV18
CASSPGLAGGYEQYF,TGTGCCAGCAGCCCTGGACTAGCGGGGGGCTACGAGCAGTACTTC,TRBJ2-7,few,TRBD2,TRBV5-6
CASSSGTSGGEQYF,TGTGCCAGCAGCTCTGGGACTAGCGGTGGCGAGCAGTACTTC,TRBJ2-7,.,TRBD2,TRBV7-9
CASTETIAGGKDEQFF,TGTGCCAGCACCGAAACTATAGCGGGGGGGAAAGATGAGCAGTTCTTC,TRBJ2-1,.,TRBD2,TRBV27
CASSPQGAIYEQYF,TGTGCCAGCAGTCCACAGGGGGCTATCTACGAGCAGTACTTC,TRBJ2-7,once,TRBD1,TRBV28
CASSPRGRTDTQYF,TGTGCCAGCAGTCCAAGGGGACGAACAGATACGCAGTATTTT,TRBJ2-3,.,.,TRBV28
CASSPGTTNTGELFF,TGTGCCAGCAGTCCCGGGACAACGAACACCGGGGAGCTGTTTTTT,TRBJ2-2,.,.,TRBV5-4
CASSLTGLSNQPQHF,TGTGCCAGCAGCTTAACAGGGTTGAGCAATCAGCCCCAGCATTTT,TRBJ1-5,.,.,TRBV7-2
CASSRAQTGPIQETQYF,TGTGCCAGCAGCCGGGCCCAAACAGGGCCGATCCAAGAGACCCAGTACTTC,TRBJ2-5,once,.,TRBV11-1
CASRQRPPETSGLVYEQYF,TGTGCCAGCAGGCAACGTCCCCCCGAGACTAGCGGGCTTGTCTACGAGCAGTACTTC,TRBJ2-7,.,TRBD2,TRBV7-6
CASSSGSGELFF,TGTGCCAGCAGCTCAGGGTCCGGGGAGCTGTTTTTT,TRBJ2-2,few,.,TRBV2
CASSRGDRVTYEQYF,TGCGCCAGCAGCCGGGGGGACAGGGTAACCTACGAGCAGTACTTC,TRBJ2-7,.,TRBD1,TRBV5-1
CASSLYRDRGNNEQFF,TGTGCCAGCAGTTTGTACCGGGACAGGGGGAACAATGAGCAGTTCTTC,TRBJ2-1,.,TRBD1,TRBV27
CASSPAEGWYGYTF,TGTGCCAGCAGCCCCGCGGAGGGGTGGTATGGCTACACCTTC,TRBJ1-2,.,.,TRBV11-2
CASSLAAASTDTQYF,TGCGCCAGCAGCTTGGCAGCAGCTAGCACAGATACGCAGTATTTT,TRBJ2-3,.,.,TRBV5-1
CASSRGLNTEAFF,TGTGCCAGTAGTAGGGGGTTGAACACTGAAGCTTTCTTT,TRBJ1-1,.,.,TRBV19
CASSQDLPEGNQPQHF,TGTGCCAGCAGCCAAGATCTTCCCGAGGGCAATCAGCCCCAGCATTTT,TRBJ1-5,.,.,TRBV4-2
CASSLQTSGSYEQYF,TGCGCCAGCAGCCTCCAGACTAGCGGGAGCTACGAGCAGTACTTC,TRBJ2-7,.,TRBD2,TRBV4-1
CASSEMGEGYTF,TGTGCCAGCAGTGAAATGGGGGAGGGCTACACCTTC,TRBJ1-2,.,.,TRBV2
CASSPGTADYEQYF,TGTGCCAGCTCACCAGGGACGGCTGACTACGAGCAGTACTTC,TRBJ2-7,.,.,TRBV18
CAWSAREYSTDTQYF,TGTGCCTGGAGTGCGCGGGAGTATAGCACAGATACGCAGTATTTT,TRBJ2-3,.,TRBD2,TRBV30
CAWRPGRNTGELFF,TGTGCCTGGAGACCGGGAAGGAACACCGGGGAGCTGTTTTTT,TRBJ2-2,.,.,TRBV30
CASKRQGVNQPQHF,TGTGCCAGTAAAAGACAGGGGGTTAATCAGCCCCAGCATTTT,TRBJ1-5,few,TRBD1,TRBV19
CASARDTGNQPQHF,TGTGCTAGTGCCCGGGACACCGGCAATCAGCCCCAGCATTTT,TRBJ1-5,few,.,TRBV12-5